This T cell receptor (beta chain) stems from a study of control samples from healthy donors and cancer patients. In germline, CDR1 is SNHLY, CDR2 FYNNEI. The V end was cut by 2 bases, the J end by 0 bases, with 8 bases between. The CDR3 spans 15 residues. TCRdb keeps only in-frame clones here, not all; method: immunoSEQ multiplex PCR. The data contain 120,000 to 150,000 clones, 80% to 95% of them singletons. The chain uses TRBV2 and TRBJ1-5; D not certain. The TCR comes from a man between 25 and 39 years old in good health. Sequenced sample: blood. The CDR3 region is CASSETGNSNQPQHF. The CDR3 DNA sequence: TGTGCCAGCAGTGAAACGGGGAATAGCAATCAGCCCCAGCATTTT.